The subject of this entry is one T cell receptor beta chain. TCRdb re-called the 5' RACE reads with MiXCR, one entry per CDR3 protein. The profile shows roughly 230,000 distinct CDR3 sequences, roughly 8% of them singletons. This sample was taken from a study of identical twins. This sample also appeared in a second study, on yellow fever vaccine responses in identical twins.

This clonotype originated in a woman aged 18-30 years in good health. The specimen sequenced was CD8+ T cells sorted from blood.

This chain's CDR3 is CASSGGRTDEQFF. DNA for the CDR3: TGCGCCAGCAGTGGGGGACGCACGGACGAGCAGTTCTTC. The chain recombines TRBV10-1 with TRBJ2-1, with D tentatively TRBD1 or TRBD2 (5 bases each). CDR1 WNHNN and CDR2 SYGVQD come from the germline V gene (reference sequence). This CDR3 region has 13 residues. The germline V and J ends were trimmed by 4 bases and 10 bases, with 14 bases remaining between them.